This TCR beta chain was retrieved from a study of T-cell memory formation after mild COVID-19. Study in general: Largely donor-specific TCR clusters were found.

5'RACE primed from the constant segment yielded TCR alpha and TCR beta cDNA libraries bearing sample barcodes and UMIs. TCRdb reprocessed the 5' RACE reads via MiXCR and lists one record per CDR3 protein. The table records 150,000 or so distinct CDR3 sequences, 14% of them present only once. Findings and limits, study-wide: Clones contracting day 15 to 85 were balanced CD4/CD8; later expanders leaned CD4+.

The length of the CDR3 is 15 residues. Trimming cost V 0 bases and J 0 bases, with 6 bases left between them. Per germline, CDR1 DFQATT and CDR2 SNEGSKA (reference sequence). This clonotype was counted a few times. As yet, its antigen is unknown. The source is an adult woman who had mild COVID-19 (a few samples of this study predate the infection). Cell type and time point are not known. Specimen: PBMCs or a T cell subset sorted from them (not recorded which). V gene TRBV20-1 combines with J gene TRBJ1-6; D not certain. The CDR3: CSAREGSSYNSPLHF. In nucleotides, the CDR3 is TGCAGTGCTAGAGAGGGGAGCTCCTATAATTCACCCCTCCACTTT.